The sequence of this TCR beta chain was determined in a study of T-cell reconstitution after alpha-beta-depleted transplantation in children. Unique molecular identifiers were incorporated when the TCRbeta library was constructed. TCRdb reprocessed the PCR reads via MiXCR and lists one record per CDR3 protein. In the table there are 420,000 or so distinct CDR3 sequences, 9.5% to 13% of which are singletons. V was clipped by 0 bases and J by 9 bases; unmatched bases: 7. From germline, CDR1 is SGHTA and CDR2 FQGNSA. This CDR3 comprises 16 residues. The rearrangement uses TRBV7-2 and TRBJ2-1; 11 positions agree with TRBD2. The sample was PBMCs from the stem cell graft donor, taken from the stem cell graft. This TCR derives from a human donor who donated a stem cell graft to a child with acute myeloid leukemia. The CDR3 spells CASSLAFSGRAGEQFF. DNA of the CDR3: TGTGCCAGCAGCTTAGCGTTTAGCGGGAGGGCCGGTGAGCAGTTCTTC.